A selection of T cell receptor beta chains follows, all from one sample in a study of CD8+ T cells in alopecia areata. Profiled with immunoSEQ multiplex PCR; TCRdb holds only in-frame clones, not every one. The sample holds about 64,000 clones, approximately 44% seen once. This material consisted of CD8+ T cells sorted from blood, taken at approximately week 37, from a patient treated with tofacitinib. The receptor set was obtained from a human donor with alopecia areata. Each CDR3 is given with its conserved first and last residue. The D gene is left open where the match is weak. Clone size, where shown, is once, few, many, or a class for clones that have expanded.

CDR3nt: TGCGCCAGCAGCCAAGGGAGGGCAGGGGGATCCGAGCAGTACTTC
CDR3aa: CASSQGRAGGSEQYF
d_gene: .
v_gene: TRBV4-3
j_gene: TRBJ2-7
abundance: .

CDR3nt: TGTGCCAGCAGCCCCGCCGGGGGCGGTACCTACGAGCAGTACTTC
CDR3aa: CASSPAGGGTYEQYF
d_gene: .
v_gene: TRBV9
j_gene: TRBJ2-7
abundance: .

CDR3nt: TGCGCCAGCAGCCTCCTAGCGGGAAACGAGCAGTACTTC
CDR3aa: CASSLLAGNEQYF
d_gene: TRBD2
v_gene: TRBV4-1
j_gene: TRBJ2-7
abundance: .

CDR3nt: TGTGCCAGCAGTCGCTTACATCAGGGAGGGGCTACGGGTGGCTACACCTTC
CDR3aa: CASSRLHQGGATGGYTF
d_gene: .
v_gene: TRBV27
j_gene: TRBJ1-2
abundance: .

CDR3nt: TGTGCCAGCAGTCGCGGGGACTCCTACAATGAGCAGTTCTTC
CDR3aa: CASSRGDSYNEQFF
d_gene: .
v_gene: TRBV25-1
j_gene: TRBJ2-1
abundance: few

CDR3nt: TGTGCCAGCAGTACGACGGCCCTCACAGATACGCAGTATTTT
CDR3aa: CASSTTALTDTQYF
d_gene: .
v_gene: TRBV6-6
j_gene: TRBJ2-3
abundance: .

CDR3nt: TGTGCCAGCGCAGGACAGCTCTCTGGGGCCAACGTCCTGACTTTC
CDR3aa: CASAGQLSGANVLTF
d_gene: .
v_gene: TRBV27
j_gene: TRBJ2-6
abundance: .

CDR3nt: TGTGCCAGCAGCTTAGAGGCGGGAGGGGATGAGCAGTTCTTC
CDR3aa: CASSLEAGGDEQFF
d_gene: TRBD2
v_gene: TRBV11-2
j_gene: TRBJ2-1
abundance: once

CDR3nt: TGTGCCAGCAGCTTAGTCGTTTCCAGGGCGGACTACGAGCAGTACTTC
CDR3aa: CASSLVVSRADYEQYF
d_gene: .
v_gene: TRBV7-2
j_gene: TRBJ2-7
abundance: .

CDR3nt: TGTGCCAGTAGACCGGGACAGGATCAGCCCCAGCATTTT
CDR3aa: CASRPGQDQPQHF
d_gene: TRBD1
v_gene: TRBV19
j_gene: TRBJ1-5
abundance: once

CDR3nt: TGTGCCAGCAGTGAACGGGTGCATACCTATGGCTACACCTTC
CDR3aa: CASSERVHTYGYTF
d_gene: .
v_gene: TRBV25-1
j_gene: TRBJ1-2
abundance: once

CDR3nt: TGTGCCAGTAGTAACCGATTTGGGCCTTACGAGCAGTACTTC
CDR3aa: CASSNRFGPYEQYF
d_gene: .
v_gene: TRBV19
j_gene: TRBJ2-7
abundance: .

CDR3nt: TGTGCCACCAGCTCCCCTAGGGTAGCGGAGGAAGAGACCCAGTACTTC
CDR3aa: CATSSPRVAEEETQYF
d_gene: .
v_gene: TRBV15
j_gene: TRBJ2-5
abundance: .

CDR3nt: TGCAGCGTTGAGGGGGGTTTCTCCTACGAGCAGTACTTC
CDR3aa: CSVEGGFSYEQYF
d_gene: .
v_gene: TRBV29-1
j_gene: TRBJ2-7
abundance: few

CDR3nt: TGCAGCGTTGGACAGCTGAACTATGGCTACACCTTC
CDR3aa: CSVGQLNYGYTF
d_gene: .
v_gene: TRBV29-1
j_gene: TRBJ1-2
abundance: few

CDR3nt: TGTGCCAGTAGTATAGGTGCTCCCATGAACACTGAAGCTTTCTTT
CDR3aa: CASSIGAPMNTEAFF
d_gene: .
v_gene: TRBV19
j_gene: TRBJ1-1
abundance: .

CDR3nt: TGTGCCAGCAGCCCCTTGAGCAGCACAGATACGCAGTATTTT
CDR3aa: CASSPLSSTDTQYF
d_gene: .
v_gene: TRBV7-6
j_gene: TRBJ2-3
abundance: .

CDR3nt: TGCAGCGTTGTTAGCGGGAGAGCTACGGGAGAGCAGTACTTC
CDR3aa: CSVVSGRATGEQYF
d_gene: TRBD2
v_gene: TRBV29-1
j_gene: TRBJ2-7
abundance: few

CDR3nt: TGCGCCAGCAGCCAATTGGGGCAGCAAGAGACCCAGTACTTC
CDR3aa: CASSQLGQQETQYF
d_gene: .
v_gene: TRBV4-1
j_gene: TRBJ2-5
abundance: .

CDR3nt: TGCAGCGTTGCACAGGGACCCTCCTACGAGCAGTACTTC
CDR3aa: CSVAQGPSYEQYF
d_gene: .
v_gene: TRBV29-1
j_gene: TRBJ2-7
abundance: .

CDR3nt: TGCAGCGTCGGAGTACTAGCGGGGAAAAACATTCAGTACTTC
CDR3aa: CSVGVLAGKNIQYF
d_gene: TRBD2
v_gene: TRBV29-1
j_gene: TRBJ2-4
abundance: .

CDR3nt: TGTGCCAGCAGTGAATCGCCTAGCTTCCCCTACGAGCAGTACTTC
CDR3aa: CASSESPSFPYEQYF
d_gene: .
v_gene: TRBV25-1
j_gene: TRBJ2-7
abundance: .

CDR3nt: TGCAGCGTCACAGGCCCCTGGGGCGAGCAGTACTTC
CDR3aa: CSVTGPWGEQYF
d_gene: .
v_gene: TRBV29-1
j_gene: TRBJ2-7
abundance: few

CDR3nt: TGTGCCAGCAGCCCAGGGACAGGGGTCCAGGTCGGAGAAGCTTTCTTT
CDR3aa: CASSPGTGVQVGEAFF
d_gene: TRBD1
v_gene: TRBV9
j_gene: TRBJ1-1
abundance: .

CDR3nt: TGTGCCAGCAGCTTAGCCAGCGGGCTTGATACGCAGTATTTT
CDR3aa: CASSLASGLDTQYF
d_gene: .
v_gene: TRBV7-8
j_gene: TRBJ2-3
abundance: many

CDR3nt: TGTGCCAGCAGCTTAGCGGGCTCCTACAATGAGCAGTTCTTC
CDR3aa: CASSLAGSYNEQFF
d_gene: .
v_gene: TRBV7-3
j_gene: TRBJ2-1
abundance: many